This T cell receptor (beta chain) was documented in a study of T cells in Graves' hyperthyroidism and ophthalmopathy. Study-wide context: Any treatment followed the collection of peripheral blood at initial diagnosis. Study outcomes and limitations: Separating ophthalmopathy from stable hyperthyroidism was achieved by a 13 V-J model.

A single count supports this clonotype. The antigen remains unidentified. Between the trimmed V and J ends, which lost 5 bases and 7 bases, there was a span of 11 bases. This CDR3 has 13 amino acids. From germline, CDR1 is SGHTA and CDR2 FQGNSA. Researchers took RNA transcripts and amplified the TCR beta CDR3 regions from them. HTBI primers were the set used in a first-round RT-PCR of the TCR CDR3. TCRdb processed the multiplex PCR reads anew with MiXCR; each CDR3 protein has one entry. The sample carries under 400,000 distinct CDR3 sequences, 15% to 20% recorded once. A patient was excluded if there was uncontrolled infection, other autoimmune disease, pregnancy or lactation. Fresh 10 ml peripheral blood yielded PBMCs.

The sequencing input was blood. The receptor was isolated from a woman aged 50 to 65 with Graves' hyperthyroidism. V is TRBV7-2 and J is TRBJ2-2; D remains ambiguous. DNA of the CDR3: TGTGCCAGCAGCCCATCCGCCGGCGGGGAGCTGTTTTTT. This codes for CASSPSAGGELFF.